These 11 T cell receptor beta chains were sequenced from one sample in a study of blood T cell repertoires in COVID-19. TCRdb keeps only in-frame clones here, not all; method: immunoSEQ multiplex PCR. The sample has hundreds of thousands of clones, roughly 91% seen once; the top ten hold about 4.6%. The sequenced sample was peripheral blood. These receptors were taken from a man between 40 and 49 years old with acute or convalescent COVID-19.

CDR3 region: CASSEASGGAVDEQFF. In DNA form, the CDR3 reads TGCGCCAGCAGTGAGGCTAGCGGGGGGGCGGTGGATGAGCAGTTCTTC. The chain combines TRBV10-1 with TRBJ2-1; TRBD2 agrees at 12 bases. There are 16 residues in the CDR3. Trimming removed 2 bases from V and 8 bases from J; junction bases left unmatched: 7. Germline CDR1 and CDR2: WNHNN and SYGVQD (reference sequence).

A word on this clone: Other DNA sequences in this sample translate to the same CDR3. The chain employs TRBV3-1 (or the pseudogene TRBV3-2) and TRBJ1-2, with D possibly TRBD1 on 5 matching bases. The CDR3 consists of 13 residues. Trimming removed 4 bases from V and 5 bases from J, with 11 bases in between. Germline V gives CDR1 LGHDT, CDR2 YNNKEL (reference sequence). This chain's CDR3 is CASSPSGGYGYTF. Here the CDR3 DNA reads TGTGCCAGCAGCCCCTCCGGGGGGTATGGCTACACCTTC.

The CDR3 DNA sequence: TGTGCCAGCAGTGGTGGGGGCAGCTCCTATAATTCACCCCTCCACTTT. Encoded protein: CASSGGGSSYNSPLHF. This chain links TRBV2 with TRBJ1-6, with a tentative D call TRBD1 (6 bases). The CDR3 contains 16 residues. From germline, CDR1 is SNHLY and CDR2 FYNNEI. V lost 4 bases to trimming and J lost 0 bases, with 10 bases between them.

The chain links TRBV23-1 to TRBJ2-3, with 10 nucleotides matching TRBD1. TRBV23-1 is noted as an ORF with a role that remains uncertain. The CDR3 contains 17 residues. Germline trimming cut 3 bases from V and 4 bases from J; bases unmatched to any gene: 10. The CDR3 nucleotides are TGCGCCAGCAGTCACGGGGCCAGACAGGGGGCGGCAGATACGCAGTATTTT. Translating gives CASSHGARQGAADTQYF.

The V gene is TRBV19, the J gene TRBJ2-1; D may be TRBD2 (6 bases). Germline CDR1 and CDR2: LNHDA and SQIVND (reference sequence). The V end lost 1 base, the J end lost 3 bases, and 7 bases lay between the germline ends. This CDR3 contains 14 residues. The DNA of the CDR3 is TGTGCCAGTAGTATAGGGGGAGGCTACAATGAGCAGTTCTTC. Its translation is CASSIGGGYNEQFF.

The chain couples TRBV9 to TRBJ2-3; maybe TRBD2 (6 bases). The V and J ends lost 2 bases and 0 bases respectively, with 10 bases between them. The CDR3 sequence is 15 residues long. From germline, CDR1 is SGDLS and CDR2 YYNGEE. This chain's CDR3 is CASSVSDYSTDTQYF. Here the CDR3 DNA reads TGTGCCAGCAGCGTGTCGGACTATAGCACAGATACGCAGTATTTT.

This chain links TRBV27 with TRBJ2-1, with TRBD1 as a possible D gene (6 bases). CDR3 length: 15 residues. Germline assignment: CDR1 MNHEY and CDR2 SMNVEV (reference sequence). V gave up 3 bases and J gave up 4 bases, with 13 bases separating them. The DNA for the CDR3 is TGTGCCAGCAGTTTTGGGGGCCCCTATTACAATGAGCAGTTCTTC. Residues: CASSFGGPYYNEQFF.

As DNA, the CDR3 is TGTGCCAGCAGCCAGTCTAGGGGTATATCCTACGAGCAGTACTTC. Amino acids: CASSQSRGISYEQYF. The rearrangement uses TRBV3-1 (or the pseudogene TRBV3-2) and TRBJ2-7; D is perhaps TRBD1 (5 bases). The CDR3 spans 15 residues. Trimming stripped 3 bases from V and 1 base from J, with 13 bases between. The germline V gene has CDR1 LGHDT and CDR2 YNNKEL (reference sequence).

V gene TRBV6-1 combines with J gene TRBJ1-2; TRBD1 matches at 8 bases. This CDR3 is 15 amino acids long. Germline CDR1 MNHNS, CDR2 SASEGT. With 3 bases clipped from V and 3 bases from J, the junction kept 6 bases outside the gene matches. This CDR3 is CASSEGTGTYYGYTF. CDR3 in DNA: TGTGCCAGCAGTGAGGGGACAGGAACCTACTATGGCTACACCTTC.

This rearrangement joins TRBV7-8 to TRBJ1-1; 7 bases are shared with TRBD1. The CDR3 totals 16 residues. Germline V gene lookup returns CDR1 SGHVS and CDR2 FQNEAQ. Trimming took 5 bases from V and 1 from J; bases not matched to a gene: 10. The CDR3 sequence: CASSQEHRGKNTEAFF. CDR3 nucleotides: TGTGCCAGCAGCCAGGAACACAGGGGCAAGAACACTGAAGCTTTCTTT.

V and J are TRBV6-5 and TRBJ1-1, with TRBD1 matching 10 bases. The CDR3 is made up of 15 amino acids. Per germline, CDR1 MNHEY and CDR2 SVGAGI. The V and J ends lost 1 base and 5 bases, in that order; junction bases with no gene match: 4. CDR3 residues: CASSYFGTGVTEAFF. The CDR3, as DNA: TGTGCCAGCAGTTACTTCGGGACAGGGGTAACTGAAGCTTTCTTT.